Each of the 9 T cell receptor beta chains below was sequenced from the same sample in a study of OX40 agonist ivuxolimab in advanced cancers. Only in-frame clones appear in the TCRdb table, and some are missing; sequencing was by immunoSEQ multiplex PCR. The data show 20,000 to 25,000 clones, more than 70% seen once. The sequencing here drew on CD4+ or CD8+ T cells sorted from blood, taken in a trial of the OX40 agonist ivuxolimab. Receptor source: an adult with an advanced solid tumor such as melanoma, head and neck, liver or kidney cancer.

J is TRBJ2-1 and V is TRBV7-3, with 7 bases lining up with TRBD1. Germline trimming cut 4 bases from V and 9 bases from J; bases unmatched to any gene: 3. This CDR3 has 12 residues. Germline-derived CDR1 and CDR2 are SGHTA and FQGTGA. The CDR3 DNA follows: TGTGCCAGCAGCTCGACAGGGACTGAGCAGTTCTTC. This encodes CASSSTGTEQFF.

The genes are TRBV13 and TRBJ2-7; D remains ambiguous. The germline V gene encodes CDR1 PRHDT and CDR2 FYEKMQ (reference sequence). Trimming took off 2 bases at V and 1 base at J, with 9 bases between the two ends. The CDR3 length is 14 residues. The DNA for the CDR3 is TGTGCCAGCAGCTTATGGTCAGCTTCCTACGAGCAGTACTTC. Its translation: CASSLWSASYEQYF.

CDR3 DNA sequence: TGTGCCAGCAGCCCTGGACCGCGTCAAGAGCAGTTCTTC. Translated, it gives CASSPGPRQEQFF. V is TRBV13 and J is TRBJ2-1; D gene unclear. Trimming cost V 5 bases and J 10 bases, with 15 bases left between them. The germline gives CDR1 PRHDT, CDR2 FYEKMQ (reference sequence). The CDR3 length is 13 residues.

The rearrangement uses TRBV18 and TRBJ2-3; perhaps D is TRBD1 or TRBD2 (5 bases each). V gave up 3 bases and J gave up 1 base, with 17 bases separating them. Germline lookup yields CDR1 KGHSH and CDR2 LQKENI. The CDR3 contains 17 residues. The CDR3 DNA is TGTGCCAGCTCACCTTCCCTAGCCCAAGGGGGCACAGATACGCAGTATTTT. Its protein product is CASSPSLAQGGTDTQYF.

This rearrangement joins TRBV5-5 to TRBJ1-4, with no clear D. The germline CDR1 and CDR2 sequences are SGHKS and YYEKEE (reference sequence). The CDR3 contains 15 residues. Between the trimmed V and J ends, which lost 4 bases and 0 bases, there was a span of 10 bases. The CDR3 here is CASSPRAATNEKLFF. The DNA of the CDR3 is TGTGCCAGCAGCCCTAGGGCAGCAACTAATGAAAAACTGTTTTTT. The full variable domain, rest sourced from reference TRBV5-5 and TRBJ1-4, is DAGVTQSPTHLIKTRGQQVTLRCSPISGHKSVSWYQQVLGQGPQFIFQYYEKEERGRGNFPDRFSARQFPNYSSELNVNALLLGDSALYLCASSPRAATNEKLFFGSGTQLSVL.

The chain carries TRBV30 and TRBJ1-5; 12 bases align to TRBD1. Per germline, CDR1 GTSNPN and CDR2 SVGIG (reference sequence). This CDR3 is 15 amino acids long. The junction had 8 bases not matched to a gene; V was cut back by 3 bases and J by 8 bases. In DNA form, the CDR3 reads TGTGCCTGGAGCGACGGGACAGGGGGCTTGAAGCCCCAGCATTTT. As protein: CAWSDGTGGLKPQHF.

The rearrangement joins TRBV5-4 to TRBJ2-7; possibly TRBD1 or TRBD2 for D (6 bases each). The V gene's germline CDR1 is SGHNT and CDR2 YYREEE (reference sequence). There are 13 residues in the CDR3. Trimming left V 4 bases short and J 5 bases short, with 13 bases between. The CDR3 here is CASSGGTWDEQYF. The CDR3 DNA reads TGTGCCAGCAGCGGGGGGACATGGGACGAGCAGTACTTC.

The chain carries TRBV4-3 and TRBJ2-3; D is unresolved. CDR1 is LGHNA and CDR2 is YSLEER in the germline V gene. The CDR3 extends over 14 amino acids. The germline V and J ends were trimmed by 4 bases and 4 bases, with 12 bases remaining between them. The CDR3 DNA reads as TGCGCCAGCAGCCCCTGGGGAACTTCAGATACGCAGTATTTT. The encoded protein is CASSPWGTSDTQYF.

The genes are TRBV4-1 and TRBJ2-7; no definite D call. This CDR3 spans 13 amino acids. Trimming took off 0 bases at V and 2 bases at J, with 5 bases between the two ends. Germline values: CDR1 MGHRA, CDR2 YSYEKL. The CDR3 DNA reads TGCGCCAGCAGCCAAGATTCCGCCTACGAGCAGTACTTC. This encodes CASSQDSAYEQYF.